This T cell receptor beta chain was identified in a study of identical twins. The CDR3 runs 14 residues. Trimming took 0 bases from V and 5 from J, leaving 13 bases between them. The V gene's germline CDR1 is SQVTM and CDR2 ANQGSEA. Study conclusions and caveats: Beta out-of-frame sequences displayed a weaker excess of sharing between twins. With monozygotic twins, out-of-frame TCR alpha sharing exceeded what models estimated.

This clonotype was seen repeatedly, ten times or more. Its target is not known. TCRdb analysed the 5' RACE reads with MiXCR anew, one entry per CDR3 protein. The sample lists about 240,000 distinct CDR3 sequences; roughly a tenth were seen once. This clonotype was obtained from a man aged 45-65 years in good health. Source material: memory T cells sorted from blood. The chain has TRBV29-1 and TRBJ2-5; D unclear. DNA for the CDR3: TGCAGCGTTGAAGATCTGTCGGGTTGGGAGACCCAGTACTTC. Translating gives CSVEDLSGWETQYF.